These 2 T cell receptor beta chains were all obtained from the same sample, sequenced in a study of spatial heterogeneity in lung cancer. Study-wide points: It was found that expanded intratumoral alpha and beta TCR counts tracked tumor mutation counts.

One entry per CDR3 protein, called by TCRdb with MiXCR from the 5' RACE reads. The table has approximately 5,000 distinct CDR3 sequences, approximately 8.4% seen once; the top ten hold roughly a third. Time point here: sample taken at primary tumor resection. Their recognized antigens are unknown. The source was lung tumor tissue, collected at surgery. These receptors all come from a female donor with early-stage non-small cell lung cancer.

This clonotype was seen a few times. The chain carries TRBV28 and TRBJ2-3; TRBD2 agrees at 7 bases. J lost 4 bases, V lost 1 base, and 8 bases had no gene match. Per the germline V gene, CDR1 is MDHEN and CDR2 is SYDVKM. CDR3 size: 16 residues. The CDR3 spells CASSLSAGASADTQYF. Here the CDR3 DNA reads TGTGCCAGCAGTTTATCCGCGGGAGCTTCAGCAGATACGCAGTATTTT. Variable domain in full (rest from reference TRBV28 and TRBJ2-3): DVKVTQSSRYLVKRTGEKVFLECVQDMDHENMFWYRQDPGLGLRLIYFSYDVKMKEKGDIPEGYSVSREKKERFSLILESASTNQTSMYLCASSLSAGASADTQYFGPGTRLTVL.

This clonotype was detected many times. CDR3 DNA sequence: TGTGCCAGCAGCTTGGACAGGGGTTCGTACAATGAGCAGTTCTTC. Protein: CASSLDRGSYNEQFF. The chain recombines TRBV7-2 with TRBJ2-1; TRBD1 agrees at 9 bases. The germline V gene has CDR1 SGHTA and CDR2 FQGNSA. The CDR3 contains 15 residues. V was clipped by 3 bases and J by 4 bases; unmatched bases: 4.